The 26 T cell receptor beta chains presented below share a single source sample, sequenced in a study of blood T cell repertoires in COVID-19. The table came from immunoSEQ multiplex PCR; TCRdb's copy has only in-frame clones and leaves some out. The repertoire holds over 150,000 clones, about 90% seen once, with about 8.4% in the top ten. The specimen was PBMCs or T cells enriched from blood (not recorded which). The receptor source for this set is a woman under 30 who had recovered from COVID-19.

V usage is TRBV6-5 and J usage is TRBJ1-5; D uncertain. The CDR3 totals 14 residues. Germline-derived CDR1 and CDR2 are MNHEY and SVGAGI. The ends were cut back, 10 bases at V and 3 bases at J, with 16 bases in the middle. As DNA, the CDR3 is TGTGCCACTCGACCGGCGGGTGACAATCAGCCCCAGCATTTT. This gives the protein CATRPAGDNQPQHF.

The chain employs TRBV27 and TRBJ2-1; 14 nucleotides match TRBD2. Germline values: CDR1 MNHEY, CDR2 SMNVEV (reference sequence). CDR3 size: 14 residues. The junction had 2 bases not matched to a gene; V was cut back by 5 bases and J by 8 bases. This CDR3 reads CASSGLAGGHEQFF. The DNA for the CDR3 is TGTGCCAGCAGTGGACTAGCGGGAGGACATGAGCAGTTCTTC.

The rearrangement links TRBV4-2 to TRBJ2-1, with D possibly matching TRBD2 (6 bases). The CDR3 has 16 amino acids. Per germline, CDR1 LGHNA and CDR2 YNFKEQ. V was clipped by 2 bases and J by 0 bases, with 11 bases between them. As DNA, the CDR3 is TGTGCCAGCAGCCAAACTAGCTCGAGCTCCTACAATGAGCAGTTCTTC. Translating it yields CASSQTSSSSYNEQFF.

Comment on this clone: In the same sample, other DNA sequences code for this CDR3. The rearrangement joins TRBV6-5 to TRBJ1-3; possible D gene TRBD1, 6 bases. V lost 0 bases and J 0 bases, leaving 9 bases between the germline ends. CDR1 MNHEY and CDR2 SVGAGI come from the germline V gene. This CDR3 has 16 amino acids. The CDR3 DNA follows: TGTGCCAGCAGTTACTCGGGGGCGAGCTCTGGAAACACCATATATTTT. This gives the protein CASSYSGASSGNTIYF.

The chain has TRBV5-4 and TRBJ2-1, with D unresolved. Germline lookup yields CDR1 SGHNT and CDR2 YYREEE (reference sequence). The CDR3 is 14 amino acids. V was shortened by 4 bases and J by 4 bases, with 12 bases between the two germline ends. The CDR3 DNA reads as TGTGCCAGCAGCACCATGAGCACGTACAATGAGCAGTTCTTC. Its protein is CASSTMSTYNEQFF.

The chain employs TRBV30 and TRBJ2-7; TRBD2 matches 7 bases. Germline V CDR1 and CDR2: GTSNPN, SVGIG (reference sequence). V lost 8 bases and J lost 0; bases outside the gene matches: 7. CDR3 length: 13 residues. DNA for the CDR3: TGTGCCAACACCCGACTAGCCTCCTACGAGCAGTACTTC. Encoded protein: CANTRLASYEQYF.

The chain recombines TRBV7-3 with TRBJ2-3, with 7 bases fitting TRBD2. The J segment lost 3 bases and the V segment lost 5 bases, leaving 2 bases of the junction unmatched. CDR3 length: 13 amino acids. The germline gives CDR1 SGHTA, CDR2 FQGTGA. The CDR3 DNA reads TGTGCCAGCAGCGGGAGGGCGACAGATACGCAGTATTTT. Amino acids: CASSGRATDTQYF.

J is TRBJ2-7 and V is TRBV29-1, with 11 nucleotides matching TRBD1. With 0 bases clipped from V and 4 bases from J, the junction kept 5 bases outside the gene matches. CDR1 is SQVTM, CDR2 ANQGSEA, per germline. The CDR3 loop spans 15 amino acids. Here the CDR3 reads CSVEDSGTGGYEQYF. DNA for the CDR3: TGCAGCGTTGAAGATTCCGGGACAGGGGGGTACGAGCAGTACTTC.

The rearrangement joins TRBV27 to TRBJ2-2; 9 nucleotides align to TRBD2. Germline V CDR1 and CDR2: MNHEY, SMNVEV (reference sequence). V shed 9 bases, J shed 4 bases, and the junction held 9 bases outside the gene matches. The length of the CDR3 is 15 residues. CDR3 in DNA: TGTGCCAGTCTGGGGCTAGCGGGAACCACCGGGGAGCTGTTTTTT. Its protein product is CASLGLAGTTGELFF.

The chain links TRBV14 to TRBJ2-2, with a weak D call TRBD1 (5 bases). CDR1 and CDR2 (germline): SGHDN, FVKESK. CDR3 length: 13 residues. V gave up 6 bases and J gave up 6 bases, with 11 bases separating them. This chain's CDR3 is CASRAGLAGELFF. The CDR3 region has the DNA TGTGCCAGCAGGGCAGGGTTAGCCGGGGAGCTGTTTTTT.

This chain uses TRBV3-1 (or the pseudogene TRBV3-2) with TRBJ1-2; weak D call: TRBD1 (5 bases). The CDR3 extends over 15 amino acids. Germline loops: CDR1 LGHDT, CDR2 YNNKEL (reference sequence). V gave up 5 bases and J gave up 0 bases, with 13 bases separating them. This chain's CDR3 is CASSYIGRANYGYTF. In DNA form, the CDR3 reads TGTGCCAGCAGCTATATTGGCAGGGCTAACTATGGCTACACCTTC.

The chain employs TRBV6-5 and TRBJ2-7; the D gene is possibly TRBD1 (6 bases). Trimming shortened V by 7 bases and J by 4 bases, and 14 bases separated the two germline ends. This CDR3 is built from 13 residues. CDR1 and CDR2 (germline): MNHEY, SVGAGI. The CDR3 spells CASKVQGRYEQYF. For the CDR3, the DNA is TGTGCCAGCAAGGTACAGGGTCGGTACGAGCAGTACTTC.

The V gene is TRBV29-1, the J gene TRBJ1-2; 7 bases fit TRBD1. After removal of 4 bases from V and 5 bases from J, the junction contained 13 bases not matched to a gene. CDR1 and CDR2 from the germline V gene are SQVTM and ANQGSEA. The CDR3 contains 15 residues. CDR3 amino acids: CSVVAGGRATYGYTF. In DNA, the CDR3 is TGCAGCGTTGTAGCAGGGGGACGCGCTACATATGGCTACACCTTC.

The chain employs TRBV4-2 and TRBJ2-1, with D possibly matching TRBD2 (7 bases). This CDR3 comprises 14 residues. V dropped 3 bases and J dropped 5 bases, with 11 bases sitting between them. Germline V lookup: CDR1 LGHNA, CDR2 YNFKEQ. CDR3 residues: CASSQHGGHNEQFF. The CDR3 nucleotides read TGTGCCAGCAGCCAGCACGGGGGGCACAATGAGCAGTTCTTC.

This clone was counted a few times. This chain uses TRBV5-4 with TRBJ2-7; weak D call: TRBD1 (5 bases). CDR3 length: 15 residues. Trimming stripped 0 bases from V and 1 base from J, with 11 bases between. Germline assignment: CDR1 SGHNT and CDR2 YYREEE (reference sequence). The CDR3 loop reads CASSLGQGSSYEQYF. CDR3 DNA sequence: TGTGCCAGCAGCTTGGGTCAGGGCTCTTCCTACGAGCAGTACTTC.

The J gene is TRBJ2-3, the V gene TRBV18; a weak D match, TRBD2 (5 bases). Looked up from germline, CDR1 is KGHSH and CDR2 is LQKENI. The ends were cut back, 6 bases at V and 7 bases at J, with 8 bases in the middle. CDR3 length: 11 residues. The CDR3 sequence is CASSAGHTQYF. For the CDR3, the DNA is TGTGCCAGCTCTGCGGGCCATACGCAGTATTTT.

J is TRBJ1-2 and V is TRBV19; D unclear. This CDR3 is built from 15 residues. The V gene lost 5 bases and the J gene lost 6 bases, with 19 bases spanning the gap. Germline-derived CDR1 and CDR2 are LNHDA and SQIVND (reference sequence). In DNA form, the CDR3 reads TGTGCCAGTAGTGTCCGGGAGTTAACAGCAGATGGCTACACCTTC. It encodes CASSVRELTADGYTF.

This clone appeared once. The chain combines TRBV19 with TRBJ1-3, with D hard to call. The V gene lost 4 bases and the J gene lost 2 bases, with 9 bases spanning the gap. From germline, CDR1 is LNHDA and CDR2 SQIVND (reference sequence). CDR3 length: 14 residues. In nucleotides, the CDR3 is TGTGCCAGTAGTACAACGGAGGCTGGAAACACCATATATTTT. As protein: CASSTTEAGNTIYF.

This clone was seen a single time. The V call is TRBV4-2, the J call TRBJ2-2; 8 bases are shared with TRBD2. CDR1 is LGHNA and CDR2 is YNFKEQ in the germline V gene. Trimming removed 0 bases from V and 1 base from J; junction bases left unmatched: 4. This CDR3 contains 17 residues. This chain's CDR3 is CASSQEVAGLNTGELFF. The CDR3 DNA reads TGTGCCAGCAGCCAAGAGGTAGCGGGACTGAACACCGGGGAGCTGTTTTTT.

The V call is TRBV19, the J call TRBJ1-5; the match to TRBD1 covers 7 bases. Trimming cost V 4 bases and J 5 bases; bases outside gene matches: 8. CDR1 and CDR2 (germline): LNHDA, SQIVND (reference sequence). CDR3 length: 15 amino acids. CDR3 coding DNA: TGTGCCAGTAGTACTTCCGACAGGGCCGATCAGCCCCAGCATTTT. This encodes CASSTSDRADQPQHF.

The chain recombines TRBV15 with TRBJ1-2, with TRBD1 matching 12 bases. CDR1 is LNHNV, CDR2 YYDKDF, per germline (reference sequence). V trimming: 0 bases; J trimming: 8 bases; junction bases outside the gene matches: 10. CDR3 length: 17 residues. The CDR3 here is CATSRDIGGQGAYGYTF. CDR3 DNA: TGTGCCACCAGCAGAGACATCGGGGGACAGGGGGCTTACGGCTACACCTTC.

V and J are TRBV6-5 and TRBJ1-2, with 8 bases that match TRBD1. Germline CDR1 is MNHEY and CDR2 is SVGAGI. The CDR3 loop spans 14 amino acids. J was trimmed by 4 bases and V by 5 bases; bases with no gene match: 6. This CDR3 is CASSTQGTGYGYTF. As DNA, the CDR3 is TGTGCCAGCAGTACCCAGGGGACAGGCTATGGCTACACCTTC.

J is TRBJ2-2 and V is TRBV2, with 10 positions matching TRBD1. This CDR3 region has 15 residues. V shed 6 bases and J 6 bases; nucleotides not matched to a gene: 7. Germline assignment: CDR1 SNHLY and CDR2 FYNNEI. This CDR3 reads CASRGDRGQAGELFF. CDR3 nucleotides: TGTGCCAGCAGGGGTGACAGGGGGCAGGCCGGGGAGCTGTTTTTT.

The rearrangement uses TRBV11-2 and TRBJ1-4, with TRBD1 as a possible D gene (6 bases). V lost 0 bases and J lost 8, with 10 bases in between. The CDR3 is 14 residues long. Germline V gene data show CDR1 as SGHAT and CDR2 as FQNNGV. The CDR3: CASSLEWGREKLFF. DNA of the CDR3: TGTGCCAGCAGCTTAGAATGGGGGCGGGAAAAACTGTTTTTT.

This chain joins TRBV6-8 and TRBJ1-2; TRBD1 aligns across 7 bases. CDR1 is MNHGY, CDR2 SAAAGT, per germline. With 6 bases clipped from V and 4 bases from J, the junction kept 8 bases outside the gene matches. The CDR3 runs to 14 residues. The DNA for the CDR3 is TGTGCCAGCAGAGCCGGGACAGCCCGCTATGGCTACACCTTC. It specifies CASRAGTARYGYTF.

The V and J genes are TRBV28 and TRBJ1-2; D perhaps matches TRBD1 (5 bases). Germline loops: CDR1 MDHEN, CDR2 SYDVKM. The V end was cut by 6 bases, the J end by 0 bases, with 5 bases between. This CDR3 contains 12 residues. The CDR3 region has the DNA TGTGCCAGCAGGACAGCTAACTATGGCTACACCTTC. Residues: CASRTANYGYTF.